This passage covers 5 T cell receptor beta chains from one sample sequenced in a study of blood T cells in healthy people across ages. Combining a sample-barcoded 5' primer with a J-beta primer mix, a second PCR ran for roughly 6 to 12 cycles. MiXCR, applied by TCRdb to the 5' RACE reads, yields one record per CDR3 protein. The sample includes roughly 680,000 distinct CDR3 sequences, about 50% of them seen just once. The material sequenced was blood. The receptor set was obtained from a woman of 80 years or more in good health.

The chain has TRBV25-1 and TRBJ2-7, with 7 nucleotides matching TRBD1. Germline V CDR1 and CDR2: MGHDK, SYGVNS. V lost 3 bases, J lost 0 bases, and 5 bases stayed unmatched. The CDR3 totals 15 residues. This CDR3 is CASSDANRGSYEQYF. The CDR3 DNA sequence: TGTGCCAGCAGTGATGCTAACAGGGGCTCCTACGAGCAGTACTTC.

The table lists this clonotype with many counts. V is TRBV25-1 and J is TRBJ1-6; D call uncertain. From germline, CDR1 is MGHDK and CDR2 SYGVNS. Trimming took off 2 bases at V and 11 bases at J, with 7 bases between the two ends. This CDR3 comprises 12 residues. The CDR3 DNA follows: TGTGCCAGCAGTGAAATGTATCCACCCCTCCACTTT. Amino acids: CASSEMYPPLHF.

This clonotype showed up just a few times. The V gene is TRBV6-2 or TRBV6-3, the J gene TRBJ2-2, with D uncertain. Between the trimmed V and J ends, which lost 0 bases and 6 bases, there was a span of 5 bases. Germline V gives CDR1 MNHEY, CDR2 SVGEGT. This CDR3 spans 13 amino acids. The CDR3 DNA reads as TGTGCCAGCAGTTACTCTCCGTCCGGGGAGCTGTTTTTT. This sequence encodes CASSYSPSGELFF.

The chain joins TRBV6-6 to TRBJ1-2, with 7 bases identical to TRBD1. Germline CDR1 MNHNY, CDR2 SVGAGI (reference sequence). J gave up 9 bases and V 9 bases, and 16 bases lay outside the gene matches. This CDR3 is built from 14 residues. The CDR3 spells CASSHPDQGVSYTF. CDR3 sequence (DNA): TGTGCCAGTAGTCACCCCGATCAGGGGGTTAGCTACACCTTC.

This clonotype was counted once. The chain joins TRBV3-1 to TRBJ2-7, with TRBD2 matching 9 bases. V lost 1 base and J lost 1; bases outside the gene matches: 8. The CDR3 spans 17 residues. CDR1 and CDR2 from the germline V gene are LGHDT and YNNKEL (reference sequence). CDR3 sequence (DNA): TGTGCCAGCAGCCAAGCCCTAGCGGGGCAAGGGTCCTACGAGCAGTACTTC. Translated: CASSQALAGQGSYEQYF.